Below are 4 T cell receptor beta chains sequenced from a single sample in a study. Using its own MiXCR run on the 5' RACE reads, TCRdb lists one record per CDR3 protein. Altogether roughly 40,000 distinct CDR3 sequences are present, under 20% being singletons, with the ten largest covering 2.5% to 3%. Input material: naive CD4+ T cells sorted from a lymph node. Subset in this sample: naive CD4+ T cells, CD4+CD45RA+CD25-. These TCRs come from a female donor with breast cancer.

There are a few counts of this clonotype. J is TRBJ2-7 and V is TRBV30, with D possibly matching TRBD2 (6 bases). The CDR3 is made up of 10 amino acids. V was trimmed by 5 bases and J by 4 bases, leaving 6 bases between them. CDR1 and CDR2 from the germline V gene are GTSNPN and SVGIG (reference sequence). CDR3 nucleotides: TGTGCCTGGGGGGGGTACGAGCAGTACTTC. This gives the protein CAWGGYEQYF.

This clonotype was counted at least ten times. The V and J genes are TRBV20-1 and TRBJ1-1, with D unresolved. The CDR3 sequence is 13 residues long. Germline V gives CDR1 DFQATT, CDR2 SNEGSKA (reference sequence). Trimming removed 3 bases from V and 4 bases from J, with 12 bases in between. The CDR3 DNA is TGCAGTGCTAGGGGGATAACTGGCACTGAAGCTTTCTTT. This codes for CSARGITGTEAFF.

About this clonotype: This could be a read error, since a much larger clone is one nucleotide away. V and J are TRBV6-5 and TRBJ2-5, with 8 bases fitting TRBD2. Germline CDR1 MNHEY, CDR2 SVGAGI. The CDR3 loop spans 17 amino acids. The CDR3 DNA reads TGTGCCAGCAGCAGGGATCGAAAGCGGGGGAGTCAAGGGACCCAGTACTTC. Protein: CASSRDRKRGSQGTQYF.

This clonotype was picked up a small number of times. This chain connects TRBV7-9 to TRBJ1-1, with D perhaps matching TRBD1 (5 bases). This CDR3 has 13 residues. The V and J ends lost 8 bases and 6 bases respectively, with 16 bases between them. Germline CDR1 is SEHNR and CDR2 is FQNEAQ (reference sequence). The CDR3 region is CASRRVSGAEAFF. CDR3 nucleotide sequence: TGTGCCAGCCGCAGGGTTTCGGGCGCTGAAGCTTTCTTT.